This TCR beta chain emerged from a study of Ad26.COV2.S vaccination and SARS-CoV-2 variants. At the level of the study: By the intramuscular route, Ad26.COV2.S was given once, or twice 56 days apart.

In the case of this clone: Its target is unknown.

The treatment was: approximately 18 received Ad26.COV2.S at low or high dose, single or two shots; a few received placebo; per-sample allocation not given. Sampling was done on day 63 after the first vaccine or placebo injection. The donor was a Boston adult aged 18-55 years. Study-level results: Vaccine and placebo groups showed comparable non-spike TCR breadth. Spike-specific TCR breadth ran higher among vaccine recipients than placebo recipients.

Using immunoSEQ multiplex PCR, the repertoire was profiled, and TCRdb retains in-frame clones only, with some absent. The profile shows around 250,000 clones, more than 70% of them singletons. CDR3 length: 15 residues. Trimming cost V 3 bases and J 2 bases, with 14 bases left between them. Looked up from germline, CDR1 is WSHSY and CDR2 is SAAADI. This chain uses TRBV10-2 with TRBJ2-7; the D is unclear. The source of this sequence is a person between 18 and 65 years old who received the Ad26.COV2.S COVID-19 vaccine or a placebo. This material consisted of peripheral blood, taken in a trial of Ad26.COV2.S vaccine versus placebo. In DNA form, the CDR3 reads TGCGCCAGCAGTGATCCGGGCAGAGTGACCTACGAGCAGTACTTC. This encodes CASSDPGRVTYEQYF.